This T cell receptor beta chain was recovered during a study of T cell responses to AZD1222 COVID-19 vaccine. V was shortened by 0 bases and J by 2 bases, with 16 bases between the two germline ends. In germline, CDR1 is SGDLS, CDR2 YYNGEE. The length of the CDR3 is 17 residues. Of note for this clone: What it recognizes is unknown.

Repertoires were generated with immunoSEQ multiplex PCR, while TCRdb's copy carries only in-frame clones and drops some. The table shows 120,000 or so clones, with 80% to 95% occurring only once. General study points: The study found Spike-specific TCR breadth and depth rose after two AZD1222 doses. Only a handful of AZD1222 recipients were seropositive at baseline. Clonal diversity was possibly underestimated, and white British individuals and females predominated among donors.

The specimen comprised peripheral blood, sampled on day 0 of AZD1222 vaccination. The V call is TRBV9, the J call TRBJ2-3, with D possibly TRBD2 on 6 matching bases. The receptor comes from an adult in good health. CDR3 region: CASSVAGGKGSTDTQYF. Written as DNA, the CDR3 is TGTGCCAGCAGCGTAGCCGGCGGGAAAGGATCCACAGATACGCAGTATTTT.